This TCR beta chain was identified in a study of blood T cell repertoires in COVID-19. Overall study: COVID-19 samples collected from the United States, Italy and Spain covered acute and convalescent phases.

This clone occurred once. V was shortened by 4 bases and J by 1 base, with 7 bases between the two germline ends. Germline V gives CDR1 SQVTM, CDR2 ANQGSEA. This CDR3 is 12 amino acids long. Only in-frame clones appear in the TCRdb table, and some are missing; sequencing was by immunoSEQ multiplex PCR. The sample gives 100,000 or so clones, approximately 85% of which show up once; 9.5% to 10% is in the top ten. This rearrangement joins TRBV29-1 to TRBJ1-1; D uncertain. The sample comprised peripheral blood. The receptor comes from a man aged 35-49 years with active or convalescent COVID-19. CDR3 sequence: CSVGGGNTEAFF. The CDR3 coding sequence is TGCAGCGTTGGAGGTGGGAACACTGAAGCTTTCTTT.